These 16 T cell receptor beta chains came from one sample sequenced in a study of blood T cell repertoires in COVID-19. TCRdb's table, derived via immunoSEQ multiplex PCR, lists solely in-frame clones and lacks some. This table holds about 440,000 clones, approximately 89% found once. Source material: peripheral blood. Receptors originate from a woman in her forties or fifties with COVID-19, enrolled during active disease.

In DNA form, the CDR3 reads TGTGCCAGCAGCTTGTTGGGGGGGCGCGGATCACCCCTCCACTTT. It yields the protein CASSLLGGRGSPLHF. The genes are TRBV11-2 and TRBJ1-6; maybe TRBD1 (6 bases). The germline V and J ends were trimmed by 3 bases and 10 bases, with 16 bases remaining between them. CDR3 size: 15 residues. CDR1 and CDR2 from the germline V gene are SGHAT and FQNNGV.

This clone was counted a single time. The rearrangement joins TRBV27 to TRBJ1-2; 8 bases fit TRBD1. The V gene end was trimmed by 6 bases and the J gene end by 5 bases; junction bases not matched to a gene: 11. Germline V gives CDR1 MNHEY, CDR2 SMNVEV (reference sequence). The CDR3 runs to 15 residues. This CDR3 reads CASRNLQGASYGYTF. CDR3 nucleotides: TGTGCCAGCAGGAATCTTCAGGGGGCGTCATATGGCTACACCTTC.

This chain links TRBV9 with TRBJ1-2; TRBD1 might be the D (5 bases). V was shortened by 4 bases and J by 6 bases, with 16 bases between the two germline ends. This CDR3 region has 14 residues. The germline V gene encodes CDR1 SGDLS and CDR2 YYNGEE. The CDR3 region is CASSPVRGLDGYTF. In DNA form, the CDR3 reads TGTGCCAGCAGCCCAGTAAGGGGATTGGATGGCTACACCTTC.

V is TRBV2 and J is TRBJ1-6, with 7 bases matching TRBD1. The CDR3 covers 15 residues. Germline CDR1 and CDR2: SNHLY and FYNNEI. The V gene end was trimmed by 5 bases and the J gene end by 3 bases; junction bases not matched to a gene: 4. CDR3: CASSTRQGYNSPLHF. For the CDR3, the DNA is TGTGCCAGCAGTACCCGACAGGGCTATAATTCACCCCTCCACTTT.

This sequence joins TRBV27 and TRBJ1-5, with D uncertain. V was clipped by 5 bases and J by 14 bases, with 13 bases between them. Germline CDR1 reads MNHEY; CDR2 reads SMNVEV (reference sequence). The CDR3 runs 11 residues. The CDR3 sequence is CASSEHLGEHF. DNA of the CDR3: TGTGCCAGCAGTGAGCACCTAGGTGAGCATTTT.

This clone was seen once. This chain uses TRBV19 with TRBJ1-2; 11 bases line up with TRBD1. V shed 5 bases and J 1 base; nucleotides not matched to a gene: 6. Germline CDR1 and CDR2: LNHDA and SQIVND (reference sequence). The CDR3 consists of 16 residues. The CDR3 is CASSATGTGGNYGYTF. The CDR3, as DNA: TGTGCCAGTAGTGCGACTGGGACAGGGGGTAACTATGGCTACACCTTC.

The chain has TRBV27 and TRBJ2-3; 8 bases map to TRBD2. The V segment lost 4 bases and the J segment 0 bases; nucleotides outside the gene matches: 6. This CDR3 comprises 16 residues. The germline CDR1 and CDR2 sequences are MNHEY and SMNVEV (reference sequence). In DNA form, the CDR3 reads TGTGCCAGCAGTTCCCTAGCGGGCCTTAGCACAGATACGCAGTATTTT. Protein product: CASSSLAGLSTDTQYF.

This clone came up a few times. The gene calls are TRBV10-2 and TRBJ2-3, with D possibly TRBD2 on 7 matching bases. Trimming took off 6 bases at V and 1 base at J, with 17 bases between the two ends. Germline loops: CDR1 WSHSY, CDR2 SAAADI. The CDR3 has 16 amino acids. The CDR3 coding sequence is TGCGCCAGCAGAGGGGGGGAGCGGGGCCGCACAGATACGCAGTATTTT. Its protein product is CASRGGERGRTDTQYF.

The gene calls are TRBV7-9 and TRBJ1-1; the D is unclear. The CDR3 totals 12 residues. The germline gives CDR1 SEHNR, CDR2 FQNEAQ (reference sequence). Trimming stripped 7 bases from V and 6 bases from J, with 12 bases between. The CDR3 loop is CASTRPGSEAFF. As DNA, the CDR3 is TGTGCCAGCACCCGCCCCGGTTCTGAAGCTTTCTTT.

V is TRBV30 and J is TRBJ1-1; D is ambiguous. This CDR3 is 14 amino acids long. The ends were cut back, 0 bases at V and 1 base at J, with 9 bases in the middle. CDR1 and CDR2 from the germline V gene are GTSNPN and SVGIG (reference sequence). CDR3 region: CAWSVTQWNTEAFF. CDR3 bases: TGTGCCTGGAGTGTAACCCAGTGGAACACTGAAGCTTTCTTT.

The sample holds one count of this clone. The chain couples TRBV2 to TRBJ1-6, with D unresolved. The CDR3 length is 14 residues. CDR1 and CDR2 from the germline V gene are SNHLY and FYNNEI. Trimming took 4 bases from V and 7 from J, leaving 11 bases between them. The CDR3 sequence is CASSGGMANSPLHF. The CDR3, as DNA: TGTGCCAGCAGTGGAGGTATGGCCAATTCACCCCTCCACTTT.

This sequence joins TRBV30 and TRBJ2-3, with 12 bases identical to TRBD1. This CDR3 spans 15 amino acids. Trimming at V came to 4 bases and at J to 4 bases, leaving 6 bases not matched to a gene. Germline V CDR1 and CDR2: GTSNPN, SVGIG (reference sequence). The CDR3 reads CAWTPGQGAADTQYF. The CDR3 DNA reads TGTGCCTGGACACCGGGACAGGGGGCCGCAGATACGCAGTATTTT.

The rearrangement uses TRBV27 and TRBJ1-5; weak D call: TRBD1 (5 bases). Trimming shortened V by 6 bases and J by 7 bases, and 19 bases separated the two germline ends. This CDR3 contains 15 residues. Germline V CDR1 and CDR2: MNHEY, SMNVEV (reference sequence). CDR3 residues: CASRPHLERGQPQHF. The CDR3 coding sequence is TGTGCCAGCAGACCCCACCTTGAACGGGGGCAGCCCCAGCATTTT.

This clone was recorded once. V usage is TRBV5-3 and J usage is TRBJ2-3; 7 bases fit TRBD2. TRBV5-3 belongs to the ORF category, with a function that is uncertain. V shed 3 bases and J 2 bases; nucleotides not matched to a gene: 6. This CDR3 region has 15 residues. CDR3 sequence (DNA): TGTGCCAGAAGCTGGCGGGGGTCCCCCACAGATACGCAGTATTTT. It specifies CARSWRGSPTDTQYF.

In this sample, this clone turned up once. The V and J genes are TRBV7-3 and TRBJ2-3; the match to TRBD2 covers 7 bases. Looked up from germline, CDR1 is SGHTA and CDR2 is FQGTGA. With V trimmed by 5 bases and J by 2 bases, 7 bases remained unmatched. The CDR3 is 15 residues long. The CDR3 here is CASSELGGYTDTQYF. CDR3 in DNA: TGTGCCAGCAGCGAGCTCGGGGGGTACACAGATACGCAGTATTTT. Combining the CDR3 with reference TRBV7-3 and TRBJ2-3 gives the whole variable domain GAGVSQTPSNKVTEKGKYVELRCDPISGHTALYWYRQSLGQGPEFLIYFQGTGAADDSGLPNDRFFAVRPEGSVSTLKIQRTERGDSAVYLCASSELGGYTDTQYFGPGTRLTVL.

V is TRBV7-2 and J is TRBJ2-1; tentative D call: TRBD1 (5 bases). CDR1 SGHTA and CDR2 FQGNSA come from the germline V gene. This CDR3 spans 15 amino acids. V was trimmed by 5 bases and J by 2 bases, leaving 13 bases between them. CDR3 DNA: TGTGCCAGCAGCCATCTGCAGGGCACCTACAATGAGCAGTTCTTC. Its translation is CASSHLQGTYNEQFF.